This T cell receptor beta chain was captured in a study of Ad26.COV2.S vaccination and SARS-CoV-2 variants. V was clipped by 0 bases and J by 12 bases; unmatched bases: 2. CDR1 SQVTM and CDR2 ANQGSEA come from the germline V gene. The CDR3 extends over 13 amino acids. Clones were read by immunoSEQ multiplex PCR, and TCRdb kept only the in-frame ones, dropping some. The sample includes 180,000 or so clones, around 90% of them seen just once. The V call is TRBV29-1, the J call TRBJ2-4; 13 nucleotides agree with TRBD2. The sequenced sample was peripheral blood, obtained after recovery from COVID-19. This receptor was obtained from a human donor who had recovered from COVID-19. In nucleotides, the CDR3 is TGCAGCGTTGAAGAACTAGCGGGGGGGCCTCAGTACTTC. Amino acid sequence: CSVEELAGGPQYF.